Below are 21 T cell receptor beta chains sequenced from a single sample in a study of blood T cell repertoires in COVID-19. Assay: immunoSEQ multiplex PCR; the TCRdb copy retains only in-frame clones and omits some. The table has under 150,000 clones, 70% to 90% seen once. The sequenced material came from peripheral blood. The receptors come from a human donor in a cohort sampled during active COVID-19.

This rearrangement joins TRBV7-2 to TRBJ1-5; D is ambiguous. This CDR3 comprises 15 residues. The germline V gene has CDR1 SGHTA and CDR2 FQGNSA. Trimming took off 5 bases at V and 2 bases at J, with 13 bases between the two ends. CDR3 DNA sequence: TGTGCCAGCAGCCTTACGGGGAAAGGCAATCAGCCCCAGCATTTT. Residues: CASSLTGKGNQPQHF.

V and J are TRBV6-1 and TRBJ1-2, with a tentative D call TRBD1 (6 bases). The CDR3 runs to 14 residues. V lost 1 base and J lost 3, with 9 bases in between. CDR1 MNHNS and CDR2 SASEGT come from the germline V gene. The CDR3 nucleotides are TGTGCCAGCAGTGAAGAGTACAGGGACTATGGCTACACCTTC. Residues: CASSEEYRDYGYTF.

The gene calls are TRBV18 and TRBJ1-1; D uncertain. The V gene lost 4 bases and the J gene lost 0 bases, with 15 bases spanning the gap. Germline V CDR1 and CDR2: KGHSH, LQKENI. The CDR3 length is 16 residues. The CDR3 region is CASSLSPWEVNTEAFF. CDR3 nucleotide sequence: TGTGCCAGCTCACTGTCACCGTGGGAGGTGAACACTGAAGCTTTCTTT.

This clone was picked up one time. The CDR3 region is CASSAAPGMNTEAFF. CDR3 in DNA: TGCGCCAGCAGCGCCGCGCCAGGAATGAACACTGAAGCTTTCTTT. This sequence joins TRBV4-1 and TRBJ1-1; no clear D. The germline V and J ends were trimmed by 5 bases and 0 bases, with 13 bases remaining between them. This CDR3 has 15 amino acids. The germline V gene encodes CDR1 MGHRA and CDR2 YSYEKL.

This clone was seen many times. This chain connects TRBV7-9 to TRBJ1-6; TRBD1 might be the D (5 bases). This CDR3 spans 14 amino acids. The V gene's germline CDR1 is SEHNR and CDR2 FQNEAQ (reference sequence). Trimming shortened V by 1 base and J by 8 bases, and 9 bases separated the two germline ends. The CDR3 reads CASSLVGGDSPLHF. CDR3 DNA sequence: TGTGCCAGCAGCTTAGTGGGGGGGGATTCACCCCTCCACTTT.

The genes are TRBV10-3 and TRBJ2-7; 9 nucleotides align to TRBD2. The length of the CDR3 is 15 residues. Germline V gene sequence: CDR1 ENHRY, CDR2 SYGVKD. Trimming at V came to 5 bases and at J to 3 bases, leaving 8 bases not matched to a gene. The CDR3 sequence is CAISMGLAEHYEQYF. CDR3 coding DNA: TGTGCCATCAGTATGGGACTAGCAGAACACTACGAGCAGTACTTC.

The table lists this clone with a count of one. This sequence joins TRBV12-3 or TRBV12-4 and TRBJ1-2; the match to TRBD1 covers 7 bases. CDR3 length: 13 amino acids. V lost 6 bases to trimming and J lost 8 bases; unmatched junction nucleotides: 9. The CDR3 region has the DNA TGTGCCAGCAGGGAGCTACAGGGGAGGGGCTACACCTTC. Encoded protein: CASRELQGRGYTF.

The gene calls are TRBV4-1 and TRBJ1-2; D remains ambiguous. Germline CDR1 is MGHRA and CDR2 is YSYEKL. Deletions cut 2 bases from V and 6 bases from J, with 13 bases between. This CDR3 comprises 14 residues. This chain's CDR3 is CASSQSINVDGYTF. The CDR3 region has the DNA TGCGCCAGCAGCCAATCTATCAATGTAGATGGCTACACCTTC.

The V gene is TRBV3-1 (or the pseudogene TRBV3-2), the J gene TRBJ1-1; possibly TRBD1 for D (6 bases). V lost 3 bases and J lost 0, with 11 bases in between. This CDR3 contains 15 residues. From germline, CDR1 is LGHDT and CDR2 YNNKEL (reference sequence). The CDR3 is CASSQAGDMNTEAFF. CDR3 bases: TGTGCCAGCAGCCAGGCAGGGGACATGAACACTGAAGCTTTCTTT.

The chain is built from TRBV19 and TRBJ2-7; no firm D call. This CDR3 is 16 amino acids long. Trimming removed 4 bases at V and 0 bases at J, with 16 bases between. Per germline, CDR1 LNHDA and CDR2 SQIVND (reference sequence). This CDR3 reads CASSTRGEAGSYEQYF. The CDR3 coding sequence is TGTGCCAGTAGTACACGCGGTGAGGCCGGCTCCTACGAGCAGTACTTC.

The chain links TRBV19 to TRBJ1-1; the D is unclear. In germline, CDR1 is LNHDA, CDR2 SQIVND (reference sequence). The CDR3 extends over 10 amino acids. Trimming cost V 6 bases and J 11 bases, with 10 bases left between them. The CDR3 DNA sequence: TGTGCCAGTAGCCGAGGTACTGCTTTCTTT. Protein: CASSRGTAFF.

The chain combines TRBV5-6 with TRBJ2-6, with 7 nucleotides matching TRBD1. This CDR3 is 16 amino acids long. Unmatched junction bases numbered 4, after V lost 4 bases and J lost 0 bases. The V gene's germline CDR1 is SGHDT and CDR2 YYEEEE. The CDR3 DNA reads as TGTGCCAGCAGCGGGGACAGTTCCTCTGGGGCCAACGTCCTGACTTTC. This sequence encodes CASSGDSSSGANVLTF.

The chain has TRBV18 and TRBJ1-2, with 7 bases that match TRBD1. This CDR3 spans 13 amino acids. Germline trimming cut 4 bases from V and 3 bases from J; bases unmatched to any gene: 2. Germline values: CDR1 KGHSH, CDR2 LQKENI. The CDR3 coding sequence is TGTGCCAGCTCACAAGGGACAGACTATGGCTACACCTTC. Translation: CASSQGTDYGYTF.

The chain is built from TRBV28 and TRBJ2-7; tentative D call: TRBD1 (6 bases). Germline loops: CDR1 MDHEN, CDR2 SYDVKM. V shed 2 bases and J shed 4 bases, with 12 bases lying between them. The CDR3 extends over 14 amino acids. The CDR3 nucleotides read TGTGCCAGCAGTTTACGGCAGGGGAGATACGAGCAGTACTTC. This sequence encodes CASSLRQGRYEQYF.

With respect to this clone: Its ends do not fully match the called genes, so a read error is possible. The V and J genes are TRBV5-1 and TRBJ2-5, with 14 bases fitting TRBD2. The CDR3 has 16 residues. Germline V gene data show CDR1 as SGHRS and CDR2 as YFSETQ. The CDR3 nucleotides are TGCGCCAGCAGTTTGGGGACTAGCGGGGGAAGGGAGACCCAGTACTTC. Amino acid sequence: CASSLGTSGGRETQYF. Full variable domain (missing parts from reference TRBV5-1 and TRBJ2-5): KAGVTQTPRYLIKTRGQQVTLSCSPISGHRSVSWYQQTPGQGLQFLFEYFSETQRNKGNFPGRFSGRQFSNSRSEMNVSTLELGDSALYLCASSLGTSGGRETQYFGPGTRLLVL.

A single count supports this clone. The V and J genes are TRBV10-1 and TRBJ2-3; tentatively, D is TRBD1 (6 bases). The CDR3 consists of 15 residues. V was trimmed by 4 bases and J by 0 bases, leaving 11 bases between them. Per the germline V gene, CDR1 is WNHNN and CDR2 is SYGVQD (reference sequence). CDR3 protein: CASSVYRVSTDTQYF. The CDR3 DNA is TGCGCCAGCAGTGTTTACAGGGTAAGCACAGATACGCAGTATTTT.

V and J are TRBV7-8 and TRBJ1-5; no clear D. Germline values: CDR1 SGHVS, CDR2 FQNEAQ. CDR3 size: 15 residues. Trimming removed 1 base at V and 0 bases at J, with 7 bases between. The CDR3 reads CASSLGQNSNQPQHF. In DNA, the CDR3 is TGTGCCAGCAGCTTAGGTCAGAATAGCAATCAGCCCCAGCATTTT.

The chain links TRBV5-6 to TRBJ1-2; tentative D call: TRBD1 (6 bases). Trimming cost V 4 bases and J 2 bases, with 15 bases left between them. This CDR3 region has 15 residues. Germline V gene lookup returns CDR1 SGHDT and CDR2 YYEEEE. In DNA, the CDR3 is TGTGCCAGCAGCCCGCCGAGGGGGTCGAACTATGGCTACACCTTC. The encoded protein is CASSPPRGSNYGYTF. The whole variable domain, filled in from reference TRBV5-6 and TRBJ1-2, reads DAGVTQSPTHLIKTRGQQVTLRCSPKSGHDTVSWYQQALGQGPQFIFQYYEEEERQRGNFPDRFSGHQFPNYSSELNVNALLLGDSALYLCASSPPRGSNYGYTFGSGTRLTVV.

V is TRBV5-4 and J is TRBJ2-3; 12 nucleotides line up with TRBD2. Per germline, CDR1 SGHNT and CDR2 YYREEE (reference sequence). V was pared by 0 bases and J by 5 bases, with 4 bases of the junction left unmatched. The CDR3 extends over 16 amino acids. The DNA for the CDR3 is TGTGCCAGCAGCTTGGCTAGCGGGGGGGCCATAGATACGCAGTATTTT. This codes for CASSLASGGAIDTQYF. The full variable domain, completed using reference TRBV5-4 and TRBJ2-3, is ETGVTQSPTHLIKTRGQQVTLRCSSQSGHNTVSWYQQALGQGPQFIFQYYREEENGRGNFPPRFSGLQFPNYSSELNVNALELDDSALYLCASSLASGGAIDTQYFGPGTRLTVL.

The chain employs TRBV4-1 and TRBJ2-5, with a weak D call TRBD1 (6 bases). The V end was cut by 2 bases, the J end by 1 base, with 11 bases between. This CDR3 is built from 15 residues. The V gene's germline CDR1 is MGHRA and CDR2 YSYEKL. Written as DNA, the CDR3 is TGCGCCAGCAGCCAAACATCAGGGGTCCAAGAGACCCAGTACTTC. Its protein product is CASSQTSGVQETQYF.

The table lists this clone with a few counts. The genes are TRBV12-3 or TRBV12-4 and TRBJ2-2, with D perhaps TRBD1 (5 bases). CDR3 length: 12 residues. The ends were cut back, 7 bases at V and 6 bases at J, with 9 bases in the middle. The CDR3 region is CASNSGPGELFF. The CDR3 region has the DNA TGTGCCAGCAACTCAGGGCCCGGGGAGCTGTTTTTT.